This TCR beta chain is drawn from a study of T-cell reconstitution after alpha-beta-depleted transplantation in children (dated by TCRdb to the mid-2010s). About the investigation overall: Using TCR repertoire profiling, the study quantitatively followed how T-cell immune reconstitution unfolded in children after TCRalphabeta/CD19-depleted allogeneic hematopoietic cell transplantation. Here is what the overall study found, with its caveats: In some patients, high TCRbeta diversity at day 60 was attributed to recipient T cells and intrathymic progenitors that had survived conditioning. Hyperexpanded clone frequencies declined over subsequent months; after one year, T-cell counts and TCRbeta diversity were mostly attributed to newly produced T cells. The apparently early alphabetaT-cell count recovery about two months after transplant was reportedly dependent on only several hundred rapidly expanded clones derived from non-depleted graft cells.

CDR1 and CDR2 were assigned from the germline V gene as SGHTA and FQGTGA. Trimming costs V 2 bases and J 1 base, and their ends lie 8 bases apart. Including the terminal cysteine and phenylalanine, the CDR3 comprises 14 residues. The DNA shown is the 42-base CDR3, in frame from base 1. This clonotype was recorded a few times. Its binding antigen is unknown. No base qualities exist here, and no much larger clone lies one base off it. The protocol used for the library was PCR. TCRdb records Illumina HiSeq 2500 as the sequencer. To normalize quantification of the TCRbeta repertoire, the TCR libraries were built with molecular barcoding that relied on unique molecular identifiers. The public reads were reanalyzed by TCRdb: fastp trimming at Q25, MiXCR alignment, in-frame beta chains only. Rows with one shared CDR3 protein collapse into an entry with the most common genes and DNA. The sample contains some 140,000 distinct CDR3 sequences, roughly 10% of them found a single time. 20% to 30% of the sample comes from the top ten.

The sample's treatment or condition, from its label and the paper: allogeneic hematopoietic cell transplantation with graft depleted of TCRalphabeta T cells and CD19 B cells. The transplant recipients were children given TCRalphabeta/CD19-depleted allogeneic hematopoietic cell grafts. The receptor chain draws on TRBV7-3 and TRBJ1-1, with the D gene not confidently named. The source material was PBMCs, mostly from graft donor cells, sampled 180 days after TCRalphabeta/CD19-depleted stem cell transplant. The receptor was derived from a girl less than two years old who had a stem cell transplant for combined immunodeficiency, so the T cells may come from the graft donor. The nucleotides read TGTGCCAGCAGCTTAGCCGGAAAGAACACTGAAGCTTTCTTT. It is translated as CASSLAGKNTEAFF.